These T cell receptor beta chains were read from a single sample in a study of vaccination and CD4 T cells after COVID-19. TCRdb reprocessed the PCR reads via MiXCR and lists one record per CDR3 protein. The table lists around 13,000 distinct CDR3 sequences, 74% of them singletons. These TCRs' antigens remain unknown. Sequences were derived from CD4+ T cells from blood, cultured in vitro, sampled after SARS-CoV-2 vaccination. The receptors derive from a human donor who received a COVID-19 vaccine. The CDR3 runs from the conserved cysteine through the conserved F or W. D genes are given only for firm matches. Expanded clones are given a class, and other clones once, few, many or no size at all.

d_call | j_call | clone_size | v_call | cdr3_aa | cdr3_nt
- | TRBJ1-6 | - | TRBV20-1 | CSARDPSINYNSPLHF | TGCAGTGCTAGAGATCCCAGTATTAACTATAATTCACCCCTCCACTTT
TRBD1 | TRBJ1-1 | - | TRBV6-1 | CASSQDRDEGTEAFF | TGTGCCAGCAGTCAAGACAGGGACGAGGGCACTGAAGCTTTCTTT
TRBD1 | TRBJ1-2 | once | TRBV5-4 | CASSVLQGTRGYTF | TGTGCCAGCAGCGTACTACAGGGGACTCGTGGCTACACCTTC
- | TRBJ1-1 | - | TRBV5-1 | CASSSGGGLNTEAFF | TGCGCCAGCAGCTCGGGGGGGGGTTTGAACACTGAAGCTTTCTTT
TRBD1 | TRBJ2-7 | large | TRBV6-1 | CASSRPGQGTEQYF | TGTGCCAGCAGTAGACCGGGACAGGGAACCGAGCAGTACTTC
- | TRBJ1-1 | - | TRBV18 | CASSPASRRTPEAFF | TGTGCCAGCTCACCCGCGTCCAGACGAACCCCGGAAGCTTTCTTT
- | TRBJ2-1 | - | TRBV2 | CASSERVYNEQFF | TGTGCCAGCAGTGAACGGGTATACAATGAGCAGTTCTTC
TRBD2 | TRBJ2-5 | - | TRBV7-9 | CASSSRLAGDRETQYF | TGTGCCAGCAGCTCCAGACTAGCGGGGGACCGAGAGACCCAGTACTTC
- | TRBJ2-5 | - | TRBV7-8 | CASSLAMGETQYF | TGTGCCAGCAGCTTAGCGATGGGTGAGACCCAGTACTTC
- | TRBJ1-2 | - | TRBV7-2 | CASSPLMDGYTF | TGTGCCAGCAGCCCTCTCATGGATGGCTACACCTTC
- | TRBJ1-2 | - | TRBV7-8 | CASSSPGLSYGYTF | TGTGCCAGCAGCTCGCCGGGACTGAGCTATGGCTACACCTTC
- | TRBJ2-5 | - | TRBV7-8 | CASVGRRREEMTQYF | TGTGCCAGCGTGGGGCGTAGAAGGGAAGAGATGACCCAGTACTTC
TRBD1 | TRBJ2-1 | once | TRBV20-1 | CSASTRQGALDEQFF | TGCAGTGCTAGTACGAGACAGGGGGCATTGGATGAGCAGTTCTTC
- | TRBJ1-2 | once | TRBV20-1 | CSATSTGNYGYTF | TGCAGTGCTACCTCTACAGGGAACTATGGCTACACCTTC
- | TRBJ2-6 | - | TRBV10-3 | CATQGAGANVLTF | TGTGCCACCCAGGGCGCTGGGGCCAACGTCCTGACTTTC
TRBD1 | TRBJ1-2 | - | TRBV6-2/TRBV6-3 | CASSSPDRVYGYTF | TGTGCCAGCAGTTCCCCCGACAGGGTCTATGGCTACACCTTC
- | TRBJ2-6 | - | TRBV10-1 | CASSDNSGGMAGANVLTF | TGCGCCAGCAGTGACAACTCAGGGGGGATGGCTGGGGCCAACGTCCTGACTTTC
- | TRBJ2-2 | once | TRBV7-9 | CASSPDSTGELFF | TGTGCCAGCAGCCCTGATAGCACCGGGGAGCTGTTTTTT
- | TRBJ1-1 | - | TRBV2 | CASSVGSASRNTEAFF | TGTGCCAGCAGTGTTGGATCAGCGTCCCGGAACACTGAAGCTTTCTTT
- | TRBJ2-7 | - | TRBV7-9 | CASSPKGPYEQYF | TGTGCCAGCAGCCCAAAGGGGCCCTACGAGCAGTACTTC
- | TRBJ2-3 | - | TRBV11-2 | CASSLGARTDTQYF | TGTGCCAGCAGCTTGGGAGCCCGCACAGATACGCAGTATTTT
- | TRBJ1-3 | - | TRBV6-5 | CASSYSGEGGTIYF | TGTGCCAGCAGTTACTCGGGTGAGGGAGGGACCATATATTTT
- | TRBJ2-1 | once | TRBV5-3 | CAGSSTEFYNEQFF | TGTGCCGGCAGCTCTACAGAGTTCTACAATGAGCAGTTCTTC
- | TRBJ1-5 | - | TRBV27 | CASTLTGAINQPQHF | TGTGCCAGCACCCTGACTGGGGCGATTAATCAGCCCCAGCATTTT
- | TRBJ1-2 | - | TRBV12-3/TRBV12-4 | CASSLAGGAGGYTF | TGTGCCAGCAGTTTAGCAGGAGGGGCAGGTGGCTACACCTTC
- | TRBJ1-1 | - | TRBV20-1 | CSANPSRRDTEAFF | TGCAGTGCTAACCCGAGCAGAAGGGACACTGAAGCTTTCTTT
- | TRBJ2-5 | - | TRBV20-1 | CSARKSLVQETQYF | TGCAGTGCTAGAAAAAGCCTCGTGCAGGAGACCCAGTACTTC
TRBD1 | TRBJ1-5 | - | TRBV6-4 | CASSARLGQGLTYSDQPQHF | TGTGCCAGCAGTGCCCGCCTGGGACAGGGCCTTACTTATAGCGATCAGCCCCAGCATTTT
- | TRBJ1-1 | - | TRBV21-1 | CASSKSCEGQLNTEAFF | TGTGCCAGCAGCAAAAGCTGTGAGGGACAGCTGAACACTGAAGCTTTCTTT
- | TRBJ1-2 | - | TRBV30 | CAWSVPRPTYGYTF | TGTGCCTGGAGTGTACCTCGACCGACCTATGGCTACACCTTC
TRBD1 | TRBJ1-6 | few | TRBV7-9 | CASSPGTGGLVHF | TGTGCCAGCAGCCCTGGGACAGGGGGCCTCGTCCACTTT
- | TRBJ1-3 | few | TRBV19 | CASTGGNTIYF | TGTGCCAGTACGGGTGGAAACACCATATATTTT
- | TRBJ1-3 | - | TRBV12-3/TRBV12-4 | CASSFTETVIYF | TGTGCCAGCAGTTTCACCGAAACAGTCATATATTTT
- | TRBJ2-3 | medium-sized | TRBV20-1 | CSALPGLDTDTQYF | TGCAGTGCCCTGCCGGGACTCGACACAGATACGCAGTATTTT
- | TRBJ1-1 | - | TRBV7-9 | CASSLLSVDTEAFF | TGTGCCAGCAGCTTACTCAGTGTGGACACTGAAGCTTTCTTT
- | TRBJ1-2 | - | TRBV7-2 | CASSFGTEANYGYTF | TGTGCCAGCAGCTTCGGGACGGAAGCTAACTATGGCTACACCTTC
TRBD1 | TRBJ2-2 | - | TRBV2 | CASRGQGAGELFF | TGTGCCAGCAGGGGACAGGGTGCGGGGGAGCTGTTTTTT
TRBD1 | TRBJ1-2 | - | TRBV18 | CASSATGGSGGYTF | TGTGCCAGCTCAGCGACAGGGGGCAGCGGTGGCTACACCTTC
- | TRBJ1-2 | - | TRBV6-4 | CASSGGQGYTF | TGTGCCAGCAGTGGAGGGCAAGGCTACACCTTC
- | TRBJ1-2 | few | TRBV10-2 | CASSESTRQGPDYGYTF | TGCGCCAGCAGTGAGTCGACTCGGCAGGGGCCGGACTATGGCTACACCTTC
TRBD2 | TRBJ2-1 | - | TRBV10-3 | CAISGGAGASDEQFF | TGTGCCATCAGTGGAGGAGCGGGGGCTTCGGATGAGCAGTTCTTC
- | TRBJ1-1 | once | TRBV25-1 | CASRTYRENTEAFF | TGTGCCAGCAGAACGTACAGGGAGAACACTGAAGCTTTCTTT
TRBD1 | TRBJ2-5 | - | TRBV12-3/TRBV12-4 | CASSLRRWGTDQETQYF | TGTGCCAGCAGTTTACGTCGGTGGGGGACAGACCAAGAGACCCAGTACTTC
- | TRBJ2-1 | - | TRBV24-1 | CATSERLFVGQFF | TGTGCCACCAGTGAGCGATTATTTGTCGGGCAGTTCTTC
TRBD1 | TRBJ1-6 | - | TRBV7-7 | CASNAPGQPYNSPLHF | TGTGCCAGCAACGCACCGGGACAGCCTTATAATTCACCCCTCCACTTT
- | TRBJ1-2 | few | TRBV19 | CASSIVLGGYTF | TGTGCCAGTAGTATAGTTCTCGGAGGCTACACCTTC
- | TRBJ1-5 | - | TRBV7-2 | CASSSETYSNQPQHF | TGTGCCAGCAGCTCCGAAACATATAGCAATCAGCCCCAGCATTTT
- | TRBJ1-3 | - | TRBV6-1 | CASSVEGISGNTIYF | TGTGCCAGCAGTGTAGAGGGGATCTCTGGAAACACCATATATTTT